This T cell receptor beta chain derives from a study of blood T cell repertoires in COVID-19. The wider study: Sites across the United States, Italy and Spain contributed samples from acute and convalescent COVID-19. The analysed material was cDNA or gDNA that came from T cells, B-cell-depleted T cells, or PBMCs.

Assay: immunoSEQ multiplex PCR; the TCRdb copy retains only in-frame clones and omits some. Altogether fewer than 70,000 clones are present, 60% to 85% being singletons, with the ten largest covering nearly 5%. Sequences were obtained from peripheral blood. This receptor was obtained from a human donor in a cohort sampled during active COVID-19.

CDR3 DNA: TGTGCCAGCACCGGGACAGGGTTGAATGGCTACACCTTC. It codes for CASTGTGLNGYTF. The chain uses TRBV2 and TRBJ1-2, with TRBD1 matching over 9 bases. The V segment lost 7 bases and the J segment 6 bases; nucleotides outside the gene matches: 6. Germline lookup yields CDR1 SNHLY and CDR2 FYNNEI. The CDR3 extends over 13 amino acids.